A single sample gave rise to the 25 T cell receptor beta chains below, sequenced in a study of blood T cell repertoires in COVID-19. Sequenced by immunoSEQ multiplex PCR; TCRdb stores in-frame clones only, minus some. Of about 200,000 clones in the sample, just over 90% are singletons; the top ten hold more than 0.95%. Sequenced material: peripheral blood. Receptors originate from a man younger than 40 with acute or convalescent COVID-19.

The chain carries TRBV6-4 and TRBJ2-1; TRBD2 agrees at 8 bases. Looked up from germline, CDR1 is MRHNA and CDR2 is SNTAGT. This CDR3 has 15 residues. J gave up 9 bases and V 7 bases, and 14 bases lay outside the gene matches. In DNA form, the CDR3 reads TGTGCCAGCATTCCCGGGACTAGGGGAGTGGGTGAGCAGTTCTTC. It yields the protein CASIPGTRGVGEQFF.

As DNA, the CDR3 is TGTGCTAGTGGTTTGGTACCGGGGAGGGCTAATGAAAAACTGTTTTTT. This codes for CASGLVPGRANEKLFF. The chain is built from TRBV12-5 and TRBJ1-4; D is uncertain. The CDR3 spans 16 residues. The germline gives CDR1 LGHNT, CDR2 FRNRAP. The ends were cut back, 0 bases at V and 3 bases at J, with 11 bases in the middle.

This chain links TRBV5-1 with TRBJ2-1; weak D call: TRBD1 (5 bases). The germline V gene encodes CDR1 SGHRS and CDR2 YFSETQ. CDR3 length equals 14 residues. Trimming took off 7 bases at V and 2 bases at J, with 13 bases between the two ends. DNA for the CDR3: TGCGCCAGCGGTGTACAGGACACCTACAATGAGCAGTTCTTC. It encodes CASGVQDTYNEQFF.

The CDR3 DNA is TGTGCCAGCAGCTTGGATAGGGGCACCTTTGGAAACACCATATATTTT. It specifies CASSLDRGTFGNTIYF. This chain connects TRBV5-4 to TRBJ1-3; possible D gene TRBD1, 5 bases. The CDR3 totals 16 residues. The V gene lost 0 bases and the J gene lost 3 bases, with 13 bases spanning the gap. Germline V gene lookup returns CDR1 SGHNT and CDR2 YYREEE (reference sequence).

This chain links TRBV12-3 or TRBV12-4 with TRBJ2-1; D remains unclear. Trimming took off 8 bases at V and 9 bases at J, with 14 bases between the two ends. The CDR3 has 12 amino acids. The DNA of the CDR3 is TGTGCCAGCGGTCCCCTCGGTACTGAGCAGTTCTTC. Protein: CASGPLGTEQFF.

The chain uses TRBV6-5 and TRBJ2-1; perhaps TRBD1 as D (6 bases). The CDR3 runs to 15 residues. CDR1 is MNHEY and CDR2 is SVGAGI in the germline V gene. The V end was cut by 0 bases, the J end by 9 bases, with 15 bases between. The CDR3 protein is CASSYSRQGIGEQFF. The CDR3 DNA sequence: TGTGCCAGCAGTTACTCTCGCCAGGGGATCGGTGAGCAGTTCTTC.

The V gene is TRBV6-5, the J gene TRBJ1-3; no definite D call. The CDR3 is 15 residues long. Germline V gene sequence: CDR1 MNHEY, CDR2 SVGAGI. Between the trimmed V and J ends, which lost 11 bases and 2 bases, there was a span of 19 bases. DNA for the CDR3: TGTGCCTCGGCAGGATACAGATCCCCTGGAAACACCATATATTTT. This sequence encodes CASAGYRSPGNTIYF.

This sequence joins TRBV12-3 or TRBV12-4 and TRBJ2-3; possible D gene TRBD2, 6 bases. CDR3 length: 13 amino acids. Trimming shortened V by 0 bases and J by 6 bases, and 7 bases separated the two germline ends. The CDR3 spells CASSLALADTQYF. The CDR3 region has the DNA TGTGCCAGCAGTTTAGCTCTAGCGGATACGCAGTATTTT.

The chain employs TRBV4-1 and TRBJ2-4; D is perhaps TRBD1 (6 bases). The CDR3 has 13 amino acids. The germline CDR1 and CDR2 sequences are MGHRA and YSYEKL. The germline V and J ends were trimmed by 4 bases and 6 bases, with 10 bases remaining between them. The CDR3 here is CASSRSQGNIQYF. Written as DNA, the CDR3 is TGCGCCAGCAGCCGATCACAGGGAAACATTCAGTACTTC.

The gene calls are TRBV4-2 and TRBJ2-7; 7 bases are shared with TRBD1. The CDR3 is 14 amino acids. V trimming: 3 bases; J trimming: 2 bases; junction bases outside the gene matches: 4. The germline CDR1 and CDR2 sequences are LGHNA and YNFKEQ. In DNA form, the CDR3 reads TGTGCCAGCAGCCAGGGGCAGGGGGCCTACGAGCAGTACTTC. Translated, it gives CASSQGQGAYEQYF.

The chain is built from TRBV7-8 and TRBJ1-3; TRBD1 agrees at 7 bases. CDR1 is SGHVS and CDR2 is FQNEAQ in the germline V gene. V lost 5 bases, J lost 0 bases, and 13 bases stayed unmatched. There are 18 residues in the CDR3. The CDR3 loop reads CASSTQTGFRGSGNTIYF. In DNA form, the CDR3 reads TGTGCCAGCAGCACCCAGACAGGGTTTAGGGGCTCTGGAAACACCATATATTTT.

The chain carries TRBV11-3 and TRBJ2-2; the match to TRBD1 covers 7 bases. Trimming at V came to 1 base and at J to 3 bases, leaving 5 bases not matched to a gene. Germline CDR1 is SGHNT and CDR2 is YENEEA. This CDR3 spans 16 amino acids. The CDR3 DNA sequence: TGTGCCAGCAGCTTAGCTGGGGACAGCTACACCGGGGAGCTGTTTTTT. Its protein product is CASSLAGDSYTGELFF.

This chain's CDR3 is CASSVSSGTGPYEQYF. The CDR3 nucleotides are TGTGCCAGCAGCGTGAGCTCCGGGACAGGGCCCTACGAGCAGTACTTC. V gene TRBV9 combines with J gene TRBJ2-7; TRBD1 matches 9 bases. This CDR3 is 16 amino acids long. V shed 2 bases and J 2 bases; nucleotides not matched to a gene: 8. The germline gives CDR1 SGDLS, CDR2 YYNGEE.

The chain has TRBV10-1 and TRBJ2-3, with 9 nucleotides matching TRBD2. This CDR3 is 16 amino acids long. CDR1 is WNHNN and CDR2 is SYGVQD in the germline V gene (reference sequence). The trim removed 6 bases at V and 2 bases at J, leaving 9 bases unmatched. This CDR3 is CASSYTTSGNTDTQYF. The CDR3 coding sequence is TGCGCCAGCAGCTACACGACTAGCGGCAACACAGATACGCAGTATTTT.

This chain links TRBV5-8 with TRBJ2-3; TRBD1 is a possible D gene (5 bases). CDR1 is SGHTS, CDR2 YDEGEE, per germline. The CDR3 is made up of 14 amino acids. Trimming removed 0 bases from V and 4 bases from J, with 9 bases in between. DNA of the CDR3: TGTGCCAGCAGCTTGGGGCAGGGCCCAGATACGCAGTATTTT. Protein: CASSLGQGPDTQYF.

The V and J genes are TRBV4-1 and TRBJ2-1, with 8 bases matching TRBD2. The CDR3 covers 15 residues. Germline CDR1 is MGHRA and CDR2 is YSYEKL. J was trimmed by 9 bases and V by 2 bases; bases with no gene match: 9. The CDR3 is CASSQPRGGRGEQFF. The CDR3 region has the DNA TGCGCCAGCAGCCAACCTCGGGGGGGCCGGGGTGAGCAGTTCTTC.

The chain recombines TRBV19 with TRBJ1-4; the D is unclear. The germline V gene has CDR1 LNHDA and CDR2 SQIVND (reference sequence). The V end lost 9 bases, the J end lost 5 bases, and 13 bases lay between the germline ends. CDR3 length: 13 amino acids. CDR3 residues: CASCCGSNEKLFF. CDR3 nucleotide sequence: TGTGCCAGCTGCTGCGGATCAAATGAAAAACTGTTTTTT.

V gene TRBV11-1 combines with J gene TRBJ2-7; D unresolved. The length of the CDR3 is 12 residues. The germline gives CDR1 SGHAT, CDR2 FQDESV (reference sequence). Trimming removed 2 bases at V and 3 bases at J, with 5 bases between. The CDR3 is CASSLTSYEQYF. The DNA of the CDR3 is TGTGCCAGCAGCTTAACGAGCTACGAGCAGTACTTC.

The V gene is TRBV5-1, the J gene TRBJ1-2, with D unresolved. V lost 4 bases and J lost 0, with 13 bases in between. The CDR3 is 15 amino acids. Germline values: CDR1 SGHRS, CDR2 YFSETQ. The CDR3 spells CASSPGGGSNYGYTF. The CDR3 bases are TGCGCCAGCAGCCCCGGAGGCGGGTCTAACTATGGCTACACCTTC.

This chain joins TRBV7-8 and TRBJ1-2; D may be TRBD1 (5 bases). This CDR3 has 17 residues. Trimming removed 2 bases at V and 0 bases at J, with 16 bases between. Germline CDR1 and CDR2: SGHVS and FQNEAQ. DNA of the CDR3: TGTGCCAGCAGCTTACCCCCCGGACACGAAGCTAACTATGGCTACACCTTC. This codes for CASSLPPGHEANYGYTF.

This clone was observed a few times. The chain has TRBV5-8 and TRBJ1-3, with D unresolved. The V end was cut by 0 bases, the J end by 4 bases, with 5 bases between. The CDR3 contains 13 residues. The germline CDR1 and CDR2 sequences are SGHTS and YDEGEE. The CDR3 is CASSLGLGNTIYF. The CDR3 coding sequence is TGTGCCAGCAGCTTGGGGCTGGGAAACACCATATATTTT.

The V call is TRBV7-3, the J call TRBJ2-2, with D maybe TRBD1 (6 bases). The CDR3 has 14 residues. With 6 bases removed from V and 1 base from J, the gap between germline ends came to 9 bases. CDR1 is SGHTA, CDR2 FQGTGA, per germline. This CDR3 is CASRIQGNTGELFF. CDR3 DNA: TGTGCCAGCAGGATACAGGGGAACACCGGGGAGCTGTTTTTT.

The chain has TRBV28 and TRBJ1-1; D may be TRBD1 (5 bases). Looked up from germline, CDR1 is MDHEN and CDR2 is SYDVKM. The CDR3 runs to 17 residues. V dropped 5 bases and J dropped 5 bases, with 24 bases sitting between them. The CDR3 region has the DNA TGTGCCAGCAGTCCCTTTGCGTTGTGGCAGGGCGATACTGAAGCTTTCTTT. This encodes CASSPFALWQGDTEAFF.

This clone has only a few counts. This CDR3 is also generated by other DNA sequences in the sample. The chain joins TRBV2 to TRBJ2-7; 7 bases align to TRBD1. Germline V gene data show CDR1 as SNHLY and CDR2 as FYNNEI. Germline trimming cut 6 bases from V and 4 bases from J; bases unmatched to any gene: 3. CDR3 length: 12 amino acids. For the CDR3, the DNA is TGTGCCAGCAGGGGGGACAGTTACGAGCAGTACTTC. It yields the protein CASRGDSYEQYF.

The CDR3 region has the DNA TGTGCCAGCACCCCAAGTGGCAAGAACACTGAAGCTTTCTTT. As protein: CASTPSGKNTEAFF. The gene calls are TRBV6-5 and TRBJ1-1, with D uncertain. V gave up 7 bases and J gave up 1 base, with 13 bases separating them. CDR3 length equals 14 residues. Germline V gene lookup returns CDR1 MNHEY and CDR2 SVGAGI.